A selection of T cell receptor beta chains follows, all from one sample in a study of regulatory T cells in long-lasting Graves disease. TCRdb reprocessed the multiplex PCR reads with MiXCR, giving one entry per CDR3 protein. The repertoire has fewer than 650,000 distinct CDR3 sequences, roughly 15% of them found once; the top ten carry 12%. These data were also reused for a study on T cells in Graves' hyperthyroidism and ophthalmopathy.

Sequenced here: peripheral blood mononuclear cells (PBMCs), sampled at new diagnosis, from a patient treated with antithyroid drugs. All receptors come from a man younger than 30 with Graves disease. Each CDR3 is given with its conserved first and last residue. A D gene is named only where the DNA matches it firmly. Clone sizes are given selectively: once, few, many, or a class where the clone is expanded.

j_call v_call d_call clone_size cdr3_aa cdr3_nt
TRBJ1-2 TRBV6-5 - - CASSYSLPGPYGYTF TGTGCCAGCAGTTACTCCCTCCCAGGGCCCTATGGCTACACCTTC
TRBJ2-1 TRBV20-1 - many CSARDGGARSVMQFF TGCAGTGCTAGAGATGGCGGGGCACGAAGTGTCATGCAGTTCTTC
TRBJ2-5 TRBV20-1 - - CSARFGGETQYF TGCAGTGCTAGATTTGGCGGGGAGACCCAGTACTTC
TRBJ1-2 TRBV28 TRBD1 few CASSLGWDRGDGYTF TGTGCCAGCAGTTTAGGTTGGGACAGGGGGGATGGCTACACCTTC
TRBJ2-2 TRBV24-1 TRBD2 many CATSDGRAGELFF TGTGCCACCAGTGATGGGAGGGCCGGGGAGCTGTTTTTT
TRBJ2-1 TRBV11-2 - many CASSATGSGHNEQFF TGTGCCAGCAGCGCAACGGGGAGCGGCCACAATGAGCAGTTCTTC
TRBJ1-5 TRBV6-1 TRBD1 many CASSRDRGGNQPQHF TGTGCCAGCAGCCGGGACAGGGGAGGCAATCAGCCCCAGCATTTT
TRBJ1-2 TRBV7-9 TRBD1 many CASSLIGTAYGYTF TGTGCCAGCAGCTTAATCGGGACAGCCTATGGCTACACCTTC
TRBJ2-7 TRBV25-1 TRBD1 few CASSPKRGQLRLWCEQYF TGTGCCAGCAGTCCTAAGAGGGGGCAGCTCAGGCTCTGGTGTGAGCAGTACTTC
TRBJ2-1 TRBV11-2 - many CASSLVGTNQFF TGTGCCAGCAGCTTAGTCGGGACAAATCAGTTCTTC
TRBJ1-1 TRBV30 - few CAWTGTAGTEAFF TGTGCCTGGACCGGGACGGCCGGGACTGAAGCTTTCTTT
TRBJ1-5 TRBV28 - many CASNPHLRTIGVPQHF TGTGCCAGCAACCCTCATTTGAGGACAATCGGCGTGCCCCAGCATTTT
TRBJ1-1 TRBV3-1 TRBD1 many CASSQAWTGGMNTEAFF TGTGCCAGCAGCCAAGCATGGACAGGGGGCATGAACACTGAAGCTTTCTTT
TRBJ2-1 TRBV3-1 - - CASSQMGPLDEQFF TGTGCCAGCAGCCAAATGGGACCTCTCGATGAGCAGTTCTTC
TRBJ1-3 TRBV28 - - CASSSPPDTIYF TGTGCCAGCAGTTCCCCCCCGGACACCATATATTTT
TRBJ2-1 TRBV9 - - CASSVAQAGNYEQFF TGTGCCAGCAGCGTAGCTCAAGCAGGGAACTATGAGCAGTTCTTC
TRBJ2-5 TRBV6-1 TRBD2 - CASSQGGTSGRDQETQYF TGTGCCAGCAGCCAAGGGGGGACTAGCGGGAGGGATCAAGAGACCCAGTACTTC
TRBJ2-5 TRBV20-1 - many CSASVGLETQYF TGCAGTGCTTCGGTGGGCCTGGAGACCCAGTACTTC
TRBJ2-2 TRBV12-3/TRBV12-4 - many CASSFGGELFF TGTGCCAGCAGTTTCGGCGGGGAGCTGTTTTTT
TRBJ2-7 TRBV6-1 TRBD2 few CASSTGRGSGEQYF TGTGCCAGCAGTACCGGGCGGGGGAGTGGGGAGCAGTACTTC
TRBJ2-7 TRBV10-3 TRBD2 - CAISDATGAGASYEQYF TGTGCCATCAGTGACGCCACCGGGGCGGGAGCGTCCTACGAGCAGTACTTC
TRBJ2-1 TRBV10-3 - - CAISERGPVNEQFF TGTGCCATCAGTGAGAGGGGACCAGTCAATGAGCAGTTCTTC
TRBJ2-2 TRBV18 - many CASSPLRVNTGELFF TGTGCCAGCAGCCCCCTCCGGGTGAACACCGGGGAGCTGTTTTTT
TRBJ2-1 TRBV27 - many CASRIYNEQFF TGTGCCAGCAGAATTTACAATGAGCAGTTCTTC
TRBJ2-5 TRBV6-2/TRBV6-3 TRBD2 - CASDRTSGREETQYF TGTGCCAGCGATCGAACTAGCGGGAGGGAAGAGACCCAGTACTTC
TRBJ1-1 TRBV4-1 - few CASSQESSVNTEAFF TGCGCCAGCAGCCAAGAGTCCTCGGTGAACACTGAAGCTTTCTTT
TRBJ1-5 TRBV2 TRBD1 few CASLGRQGIQQPQHF TGTGCCAGCCTAGGTCGACAGGGGATACAGCAGCCCCAGCATTTT
TRBJ1-1 TRBV5-4 TRBD1 once CASSLQGARWTEAFF TGTGCCAGCAGCTTACAGGGGGCGAGGTGGACTGAAGCTTTCTTT
TRBJ1-1 TRBV14 - - CASRLRDKSEAFF TGTGCCAGCAGACTAAGGGACAAGTCTGAAGCTTTCTTT
TRBJ2-7 TRBV20-1 TRBD1 many CSARQTGTYEQYF TGCAGTGCTCGCCAGACAGGGACCTACGAGCAGTACTTC
TRBJ1-4 TRBV5-1 - few CASSFGQINEKLFF TGCGCCAGCAGCTTTGGACAGATTAATGAAAAACTGTTTTTT
TRBJ1-4 TRBV6-1 TRBD1 many CASSLGRGQRHEKLFF TGTGCCAGCAGTCTCGGCAGGGGGCAACGTCATGAAAAACTGTTTTTT
TRBJ2-1 TRBV30 - - CAWTLYGSSYNEQFF TGTGCCTGGACCTTGTACGGGAGCTCCTACAATGAACAGTTCTTC
TRBJ2-5 TRBV27 - many CASSLARGGETQYF TGTGCCAGCAGTTTAGCGCGGGGAGGAGAGACCCAGTACTTC
TRBJ2-5 TRBV20-1 - - CSARRGGAGKETQYF TGCAGTGCTAGACGTGGGGGTGCGGGAAAAGAGACCCAGTACTTC
TRBJ1-1 TRBV6-2/TRBV6-3 - many CASSYMTRGGGTEAFF TGTGCCAGCAGTTACATGACCCGGGGGGGCGGCACTGAAGCTTTCTTT
TRBJ2-7 TRBV2 - many CASSDGGLSSYEQYF TGTGCCAGCAGTGACGGCGGGCTTAGCTCCTACGAGCAGTACTTC
TRBJ2-1 TRBV30 TRBD2 many CAWSVYLAGYNEQFF TGTGCCTGGAGTGTCTATCTAGCGGGGTACAATGAGCAGTTCTTC
TRBJ2-1 TRBV19 TRBD1 many CASSITGVRSSYNEQFF TGTGCCAGTAGTATAACAGGGGTCCGGAGCTCCTACAATGAGCAGTTCTTC
TRBJ2-5 TRBV7-9 - many CASSTHETQYF TGTGCCAGCAGCACCCACGAGACCCAGTACTTC
TRBJ1-2 TRBV20-1 - few CSASLDTYGYTF TGCAGTGCTAGTCTCGACACCTATGGCTACACCTTC
TRBJ2-7 TRBV29-1 - once CSVVQGNQQYF TGCAGCGTGGTTCAAGGGAACCAGCAGTACTTC
TRBJ2-1 TRBV5-1 - many CASSLEAEVGLDEQFF TGCGCCAGCAGCTTGGAGGCAGAGGTTGGGTTGGATGAGCAGTTCTTC
TRBJ2-1 TRBV20-1 - - CSASRAGKGIHNEQFF TGCAGTGCTAGCCGGGCAGGGAAGGGCATTCACAATGAGCAGTTCTTC
TRBJ2-2 TRBV11-2 TRBD2 - CASSLMFSGRSGELFF TGTGCCAGCAGCTTAATGTTTAGCGGGAGGTCGGGGGAGCTGTTTTTT
TRBJ2-5 TRBV4-1 - - CASSQTVIQETQYF TGCGCCAGCAGCCAGACAGTTATCCAAGAGACCCAGTACTTC
TRBJ2-5 TRBV20-1 TRBD2 few CSAPRLLYREEVQETQYF TGCAGTGCTCCACGGTTGCTATACCGGGAGGAGGTCCAAGAGACCCAGTACTTC
TRBJ1-1 TRBV20-1 - few CSARDLLSEAFF TGCAGTGCTAGAGATCTACTGAGTGAAGCTTTCTTT
TRBJ1-5 TRBV28 TRBD1 many CASSFTGGGNQPQHF TGTGCCAGCAGTTTCACAGGGGGCGGCAATCAGCCCCAGCATTTT
TRBJ2-7 TRBV20-1 - many CSARDLGEQYF TGCAGTGCTAGAGACCTCGGGGAGCAGTACTTC
TRBJ2-7 TRBV28 TRBD2 many CASSLLVTGGPYEQYF TGTGCCAGCAGTTTATTGGTGACGGGAGGGCCTTACGAGCAGTACTTC
TRBJ2-5 TRBV3-1 - many CASSYNEQAETQYF TGTGCCAGCAGCTATAACGAACAGGCAGAGACCCAGTACTTC
TRBJ2-5 TRBV2 TRBD1 - CASRGQWSQYF TGTGCCAGCAGGGGACAGTGGTCCCAGTACTTC